This T cell receptor beta chain was found in a study of blood T cells in healthy people across ages. Study information: The template switching approach captured approximately one barcoded beta molecule for every two T cells.

Isolated per sample were at least 6 million PBMCs. The germline V and J ends were trimmed by 0 bases and 0 bases, with 11 bases remaining between them. Germline CDR1 reads DFQATT; CDR2 reads SNEGSKA (reference sequence). The CDR3 extends over 15 amino acids. The use of a sample-barcoded 5' primer and a J-beta primer mix characterized a second PCR of roughly 6 to 11 cycles. MiXCR, applied by TCRdb to the 5' RACE reads, yields one record per CDR3 protein. The top ten clones hold roughly 30% of a sample with hundreds of thousands of distinct CDR3 sequences, about half of them seen once. The sequencing input was blood. This receptor was identified in a woman in her sixties or seventies in good health. This chain connects TRBV20-1 to TRBJ1-1; D is uncertain. The CDR3 DNA sequence: TGCAGTGCTAGAGATCGGGGAGCTATGAACACTGAAGCTTTCTTT. Protein: CSARDRGAMNTEAFF.